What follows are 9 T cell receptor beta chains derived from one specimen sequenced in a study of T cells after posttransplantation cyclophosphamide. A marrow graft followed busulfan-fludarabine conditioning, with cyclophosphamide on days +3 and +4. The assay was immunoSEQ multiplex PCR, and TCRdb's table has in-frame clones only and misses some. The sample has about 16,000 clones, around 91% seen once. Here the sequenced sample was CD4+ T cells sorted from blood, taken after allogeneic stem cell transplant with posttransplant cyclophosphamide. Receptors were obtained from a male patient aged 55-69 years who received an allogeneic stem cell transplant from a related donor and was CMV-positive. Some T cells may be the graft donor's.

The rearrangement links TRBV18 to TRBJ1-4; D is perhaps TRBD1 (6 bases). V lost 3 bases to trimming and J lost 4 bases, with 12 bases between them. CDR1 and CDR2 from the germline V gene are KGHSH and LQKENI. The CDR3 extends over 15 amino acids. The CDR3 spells CASSPKTGVNEKLFF. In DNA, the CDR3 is TGTGCCAGCTCACCGAAGACAGGAGTTAATGAAAAACTGTTTTTT.

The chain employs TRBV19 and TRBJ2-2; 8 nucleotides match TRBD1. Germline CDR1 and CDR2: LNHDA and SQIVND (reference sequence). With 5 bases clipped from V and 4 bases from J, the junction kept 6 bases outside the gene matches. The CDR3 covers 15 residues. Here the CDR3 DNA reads TGTGCCAGTAGTGCGGGACAGGCGGGCACCGGGGAGCTGTTTTTT. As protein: CASSAGQAGTGELFF.

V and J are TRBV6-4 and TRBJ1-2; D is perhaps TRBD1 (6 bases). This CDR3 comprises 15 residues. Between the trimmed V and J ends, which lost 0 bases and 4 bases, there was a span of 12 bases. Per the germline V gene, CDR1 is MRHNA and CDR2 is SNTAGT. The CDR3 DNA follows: TGTGCCAGCAGTGACTCAAACAGGGAAGGCTATGGCTACACCTTC. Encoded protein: CASSDSNREGYGYTF.

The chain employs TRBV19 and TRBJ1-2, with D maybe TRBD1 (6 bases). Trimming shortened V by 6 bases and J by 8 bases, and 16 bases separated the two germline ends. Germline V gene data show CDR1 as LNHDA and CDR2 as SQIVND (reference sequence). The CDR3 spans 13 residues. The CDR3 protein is CASSSGQTRGYTF. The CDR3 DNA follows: TGTGCCAGTAGCTCAGGACAGACGCGCGGCTACACCTTC.

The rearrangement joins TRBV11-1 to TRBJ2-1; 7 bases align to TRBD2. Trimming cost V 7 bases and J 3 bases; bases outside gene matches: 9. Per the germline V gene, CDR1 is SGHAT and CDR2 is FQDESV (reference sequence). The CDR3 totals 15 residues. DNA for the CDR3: TGTGCCAGCACCGATCAACGGGGGGTCTACAATGAGCAGTTCTTC. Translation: CASTDQRGVYNEQFF.

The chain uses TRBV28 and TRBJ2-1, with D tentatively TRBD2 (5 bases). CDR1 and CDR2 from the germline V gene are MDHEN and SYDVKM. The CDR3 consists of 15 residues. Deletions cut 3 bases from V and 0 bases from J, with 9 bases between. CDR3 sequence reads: CASSFGGYSYNEQFF. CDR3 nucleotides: TGTGCCAGCAGTTTTGGAGGCTACTCCTACAATGAGCAGTTCTTC.

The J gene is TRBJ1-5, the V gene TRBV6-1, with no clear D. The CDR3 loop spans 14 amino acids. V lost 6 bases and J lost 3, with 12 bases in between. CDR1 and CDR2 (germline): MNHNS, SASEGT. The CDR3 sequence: CASRFGQSNQPQHF. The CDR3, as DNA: TGTGCCAGCAGGTTTGGGCAGTCCAATCAGCCCCAGCATTTT.

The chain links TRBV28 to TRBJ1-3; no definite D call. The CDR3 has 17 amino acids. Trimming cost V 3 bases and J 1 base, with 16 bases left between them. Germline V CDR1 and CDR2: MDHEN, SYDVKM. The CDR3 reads CASSLGMRVGSGNTIYF. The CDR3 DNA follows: TGTGCCAGCAGTTTGGGGATGAGGGTAGGGTCTGGAAACACCATATATTTT. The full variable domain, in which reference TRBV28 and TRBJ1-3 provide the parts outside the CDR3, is DVKVTQSSRYLVKRTGEKVFLECVQDMDHENMFWYRQDPGLGLRLIYFSYDVKMKEKGDIPEGYSVSREKKERFSLILESASTNQTSMYLCASSLGMRVGSGNTIYFGEGSWLTVV.

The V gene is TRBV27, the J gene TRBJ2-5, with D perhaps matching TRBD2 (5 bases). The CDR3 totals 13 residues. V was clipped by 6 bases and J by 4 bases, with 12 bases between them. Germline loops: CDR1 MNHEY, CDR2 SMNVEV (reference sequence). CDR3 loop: CASRLLVAETQYF. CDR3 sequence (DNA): TGTGCCAGCAGGCTACTAGTTGCAGAGACCCAGTACTTC.